This T cell receptor beta chain was profiled in a study of blood T cell repertoires in COVID-19. TCRdb's table, derived via immunoSEQ multiplex PCR, lists solely in-frame clones and lacks some. The data hold approximately 210,000 clones, with around 88% observed a single time. The material sequenced was peripheral blood. The TCR comes from a man younger than 30 with active or convalescent COVID-19.

CDR3 nucleotide sequence: TGTGCCAGCAGTCATTCAGGGGGAGGTGAAAAACTGTTTTTT. Translation: CASSHSGGGEKLFF. This chain uses TRBV27 with TRBJ1-4; TRBD1 agrees at 7 bases. The ends lost 5 bases at V and 7 bases at J; junction bases unmatched: 7. CDR1 is MNHEY, CDR2 SMNVEV, per germline (reference sequence). There are 14 residues in the CDR3.